This T cell receptor beta chain stems from a study of tumor-infiltrating lymphocytes in primary liver carcinoma. Notes on the study in general: Only about 8-25% of top clones spanned all five tumor regions.

The ends were cut back, 3 bases at V and 0 bases at J, with 8 bases in the middle. The CDR3 sequence is 14 residues long. TCR beta cDNA was reverse-transcribed from 500 to 550 ng of total RNA. The reaction used a constant-region primer and ProtoScript II reverse transcriptase. Library construction for TCR beta comprised three nested multiplex PCR rounds performed with slightly modified ARM-PCR. The opening two PCR rounds, about 11 cycles each, paired TRBV1-TRBV30 forward primers with a C-beta reverse primer. TCRdb independently ran MiXCR on the multiplex PCR reads; one entry per CDR3 protein. The table includes 50,000 to 70,000 distinct CDR3 sequences, less than 75% detected once. Unsorted bulk tissue, about 17-33 mg of it, served as the source for co-extraction of RNA and DNA. Details on this clonotype: Antigen unknown.

The receptor was isolated from a man in his forties with primary liver carcinoma and hepatitis B virus infection. The chain joins TRBV12-3 or TRBV12-4 to TRBJ1-1, with a tentative D call TRBD1 (5 bases). Sample: liver tumor tissue from sampling region 2. As to subset: tumor region T2, inferior pole. The CDR3 DNA reads TGTGCCAGCAGTTTGGGGCTGGTGAACACTGAAGCTTTCTTT. Translation: CASSLGLVNTEAFF.